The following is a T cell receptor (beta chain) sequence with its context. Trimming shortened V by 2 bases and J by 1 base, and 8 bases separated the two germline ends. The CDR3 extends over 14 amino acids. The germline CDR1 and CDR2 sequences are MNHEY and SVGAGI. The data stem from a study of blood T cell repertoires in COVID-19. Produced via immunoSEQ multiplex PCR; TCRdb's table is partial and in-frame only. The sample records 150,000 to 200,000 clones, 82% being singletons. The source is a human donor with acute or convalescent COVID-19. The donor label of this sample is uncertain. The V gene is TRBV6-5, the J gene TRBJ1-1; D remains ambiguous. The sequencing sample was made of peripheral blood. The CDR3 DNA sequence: TGTGCCAGCAGTTACGAAGCAGGGAACACTGAAGCTTTCTTT. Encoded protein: CASSYEAGNTEAFF.